Listed below are T cell receptor beta chains from one sample, sequenced in a study of blood T cell repertoires in COVID-19. Here immunoSEQ multiplex PCR was the method, and the copy in TCRdb shows in-frame clones only, minus some. The sample has over 150,000 clones; roughly 80% are singletons. Sequenced sample: peripheral blood. Source of these receptors: a woman of 80 years or more with COVID-19, enrolled during active disease. Each CDR3 is given with its conserved first and last residue. The order of the fields is J gene, V gene, D gene, clone size, CDR3 DNA, CDR3 protein. The D gene is left open where the match is weak. Clone size is given for some rows only: seen once, a few or many times, or a class if the clone is expanded.

J gene: TRBJ2-7
V gene: TRBV6-2/TRBV6-3
D gene: NA
clone size: NA
CDR3 DNA: TGTGCCAGCAGCAACAGCTGGGTCTACGAGCAGTACTTC
CDR3 protein: CASSNSWVYEQYF

J gene: TRBJ1-5
V gene: TRBV6-1
D gene: NA
clone size: NA
CDR3 DNA: TGTGCCAGCAGTGAAGGAGAGCGCTTTCGGAATCAGCCCCAGCATTTT
CDR3 protein: CASSEGERFRNQPQHF

J gene: TRBJ2-5
V gene: TRBV4-2
D gene: TRBD2
clone size: NA
CDR3 DNA: TGTGCCAGCAGCCAAGGGGGACTAGCGGAAGAGACCCAGTACTTC
CDR3 protein: CASSQGGLAEETQYF

J gene: TRBJ1-5
V gene: TRBV7-8
D gene: NA
clone size: once
CDR3 DNA: TGTGCCAGCAGCTTACTCGGACATATCAATCAGCCCCAGCATTTT
CDR3 protein: CASSLLGHINQPQHF

J gene: TRBJ2-1
V gene: TRBV28
D gene: TRBD2
clone size: NA
CDR3 DNA: TGTGCCAGCAGTTTAACTAGCGGGCTTAAGGATGAGCAGTTCTTC
CDR3 protein: CASSLTSGLKDEQFF

J gene: TRBJ2-7
V gene: TRBV6-6
D gene: NA
clone size: NA
CDR3 DNA: TGTGCCAGCAGTCTGGGACATACGAACTCCTACGAGCAGTACTTC
CDR3 protein: CASSLGHTNSYEQYF

J gene: TRBJ1-4
V gene: TRBV2
D gene: NA
clone size: few
CDR3 DNA: TGTGCCAGCAGGATCGGACAGAGTAAGGGGGATGAAAAACTGTTTTTT
CDR3 protein: CASRIGQSKGDEKLFF

J gene: TRBJ1-4
V gene: TRBV19
D gene: NA
clone size: NA
CDR3 DNA: TGTGCCAGTAGGTACGGGGCAACTAATGAAAAACTGTTTTTT
CDR3 protein: CASRYGATNEKLFF

J gene: TRBJ1-2
V gene: TRBV23-1
D gene: TRBD1
clone size: NA
CDR3 DNA: TGCGCCAGCAGTCGGGGACAGAATGGCTACACCTTC
CDR3 protein: CASSRGQNGYTF

J gene: TRBJ2-1
V gene: TRBV2
D gene: TRBD1
clone size: NA
CDR3 DNA: TGTGCCAGCATCGTCGGGACAGGCGGCCGGAATGAGCAGTTCTTC
CDR3 protein: CASIVGTGGRNEQFF

J gene: TRBJ2-4
V gene: TRBV6-6
D gene: NA
clone size: NA
CDR3 DNA: TGTGCCAGCAGTTACGGGGGGACTCGGGACATTCAGTACTTC
CDR3 protein: CASSYGGTRDIQYF

J gene: TRBJ2-5
V gene: TRBV4-1
D gene: TRBD2
clone size: NA
CDR3 DNA: TGCGCCAGCAGTCAACTAGCGGGATCACAAGAGACCCAGTACTTC
CDR3 protein: CASSQLAGSQETQYF

J gene: TRBJ1-5
V gene: TRBV5-3
D gene: NA
clone size: NA
CDR3 DNA: TGTGCCAGAAGCTCCCATAGCAATCAGCCCCAGCATTTT
CDR3 protein: CARSSHSNQPQHF

J gene: TRBJ1-1
V gene: TRBV19
D gene: TRBD1
clone size: NA
CDR3 DNA: TGTGCCAGTAGTCCCCGGGACAGGTTTAACACTGAAGCTTTCTTT
CDR3 protein: CASSPRDRFNTEAFF

J gene: TRBJ1-5
V gene: TRBV6-2/TRBV6-3
D gene: NA
clone size: NA
CDR3 DNA: TGTGCCAGCAGCCAGCGACAGTATAGCAATCAGCCCCAGCATTTT
CDR3 protein: CASSQRQYSNQPQHF

J gene: TRBJ2-3
V gene: TRBV2
D gene: TRBD1
clone size: NA
CDR3 DNA: TGTGCCAGCTCGGACAGGACAGATACGCAGTATTTT
CDR3 protein: CASSDRTDTQYF

J gene: TRBJ2-2
V gene: TRBV19
D gene: TRBD2
clone size: NA
CDR3 DNA: TGTGCCAGTACCAGGACTAGCGGCGGGGAGCTGTTTTTT
CDR3 protein: CASTRTSGGELFF

J gene: TRBJ1-1
V gene: TRBV7-6
D gene: TRBD1
clone size: NA
CDR3 DNA: TGTGCCAGCAGCTCGCCCGATCGCCGGACAGGGAGGGACACTGAAGCTTTCTTT
CDR3 protein: CASSSPDRRTGRDTEAFF

J gene: TRBJ1-1
V gene: TRBV20-1
D gene: NA
clone size: NA
CDR3 DNA: TGCAGTGCTAGAGGTGGGGGGGAAGCTTTCTTT
CDR3 protein: CSARGGGEAFF

J gene: TRBJ2-3
V gene: TRBV18
D gene: NA
clone size: NA
CDR3 DNA: TGTGCCAGCTCACCATATAAAGAAACAGGCACAGATACGCAGTATTTT
CDR3 protein: CASSPYKETGTDTQYF

J gene: TRBJ1-1
V gene: TRBV18
D gene: TRBD1
clone size: NA
CDR3 DNA: TGTGCCAGCTCGGGGACAGCCCACCCTAACACTGAAGCTTTCTTT
CDR3 protein: CASSGTAHPNTEAFF

J gene: TRBJ2-1
V gene: TRBV6-5
D gene: NA
clone size: once
CDR3 DNA: TGTGCCAGCAGTTACGGACCGGGAGAGGGAAACAATGAGCAGTTCTTC
CDR3 protein: CASSYGPGEGNNEQFF

J gene: TRBJ1-6
V gene: TRBV7-9
D gene: TRBD1
clone size: NA
CDR3 DNA: TGTGCCATCGACCGGGACAGAAATTCACCCCTCCACTTT
CDR3 protein: CAIDRDRNSPLHF

J gene: TRBJ2-5
V gene: TRBV6-5
D gene: TRBD2
clone size: NA
CDR3 DNA: TGTGCCAGCAGTTCGCAACTAGCGGGGCAAGAGACCCAGTACTTC
CDR3 protein: CASSSQLAGQETQYF

J gene: TRBJ2-7
V gene: TRBV7-9
D gene: TRBD2
clone size: NA
CDR3 DNA: TGTGCCAGCAGCTTGTCTAGCGGGGGCCCCTACGAGCAGTACTTC
CDR3 protein: CASSLSSGGPYEQYF

J gene: TRBJ2-5
V gene: TRBV12-2
D gene: NA
clone size: NA
CDR3 DNA: TGTGCAAGTCGCTTAGAAATTAGCGGGAATATCGGGACCCAGTACTTC
CDR3 protein: CASRLEISGNIGTQYF

J gene: TRBJ2-2
V gene: TRBV9
D gene: TRBD1
clone size: NA
CDR3 DNA: TGTGCCAGCAGCGAACAGGGGCTCGGGGAGCTGTTTTTT
CDR3 protein: CASSEQGLGELFF

J gene: TRBJ2-3
V gene: TRBV28
D gene: TRBD2
clone size: NA
CDR3 DNA: TGTGCCAGCAGTTTATCGCGACTAGCGGGACCAGATACGCAGTATTTT
CDR3 protein: CASSLSRLAGPDTQYF

J gene: TRBJ1-1
V gene: TRBV11-3
D gene: NA
clone size: NA
CDR3 DNA: TGTGCCAGCGGAAAGGGGCCCACTGAAGCTTTCTTT
CDR3 protein: CASGKGPTEAFF

J gene: TRBJ2-5
V gene: TRBV29-1
D gene: TRBD1
clone size: NA
CDR3 DNA: TGCAGCGTTGGGGACAGTCCTTTCCAAGAGACCCAGTACTTC
CDR3 protein: CSVGDSPFQETQYF

J gene: TRBJ2-2
V gene: TRBV14
D gene: NA
clone size: once
CDR3 DNA: TGTGCCAGCAGCCCGAGGATCGGCACCGGGGAGCTGTTTTTT
CDR3 protein: CASSPRIGTGELFF

J gene: TRBJ2-1
V gene: TRBV5-1
D gene: TRBD2
clone size: NA
CDR3 DNA: TGCGCCAGCAGCCCTTGGCTAGCGGGAGGGACTTACAATGAGCAGTTCTTC
CDR3 protein: CASSPWLAGGTYNEQFF

J gene: TRBJ2-5
V gene: TRBV27
D gene: TRBD1
clone size: NA
CDR3 DNA: TGTGCCAGCAGTTTCCGGGGACAGGGGGAGACCCAGTACTTC
CDR3 protein: CASSFRGQGETQYF

J gene: TRBJ1-3
V gene: TRBV6-1
D gene: TRBD1
clone size: once
CDR3 DNA: TGTGCCAGCAGTGAAGATGGACAGGTCCGGGGAAACACCATATATTTT
CDR3 protein: CASSEDGQVRGNTIYF

J gene: TRBJ2-7
V gene: TRBV5-1
D gene: TRBD1
clone size: NA
CDR3 DNA: TGCGCCAGCAGCGATGGACAGGGTCTCGACGAGCAGTACTTC
CDR3 protein: CASSDGQGLDEQYF